The clone carrying this TCR beta chain was counted only a few times. The antigen remains undetermined. The data derive from a study of human T cells and chemical hapten exposure. Study-level information: Throughout the roughly 22-week study, diphenylcyclopropenone was applied weekly to the patients' scalps.

One entry per CDR3 protein, called by TCRdb with MiXCR from the RACE reads. This sample yields about 270,000 distinct CDR3 sequences, of which 7.5% to 9% are seen a single time; more than 0.95% belongs to the top ten. CDR3 length equals 16 residues. CDR1 is SGHDN, CDR2 FVKESK, per germline. The germline V and J ends were trimmed by 3 bases and 5 bases, with 18 bases remaining between them. Study-wide points: It should be noted that donors had alopecia, so their immune response may differ from healthy people's. Sensitizing with DPC caused no change in TCRs above 1 in 1000 frequency.

The time point is: pre-sensitization, week 0. Treatment meaning: therapeutic diphenylcyclopropenone sensitization with weekly scalp DPC. Blood draws came before every patch-test application. The source was whole blood, collected in connection with sensitization to the hapten diphenylcyclopropenone (DPC). The TCR was taken from a man younger than 35 with alopecia areata. Some clones in this sample may be carry-over from other donors' samples. This rearrangement joins TRBV14 to TRBJ2-3; D may be TRBD1 (6 bases). The chain's CDR3 is CASSHPPPRRGDTQYF. For the CDR3, the DNA is TGTGCCAGCAGCCATCCTCCGCCCCGCAGGGGAGATACGCAGTATTTT.